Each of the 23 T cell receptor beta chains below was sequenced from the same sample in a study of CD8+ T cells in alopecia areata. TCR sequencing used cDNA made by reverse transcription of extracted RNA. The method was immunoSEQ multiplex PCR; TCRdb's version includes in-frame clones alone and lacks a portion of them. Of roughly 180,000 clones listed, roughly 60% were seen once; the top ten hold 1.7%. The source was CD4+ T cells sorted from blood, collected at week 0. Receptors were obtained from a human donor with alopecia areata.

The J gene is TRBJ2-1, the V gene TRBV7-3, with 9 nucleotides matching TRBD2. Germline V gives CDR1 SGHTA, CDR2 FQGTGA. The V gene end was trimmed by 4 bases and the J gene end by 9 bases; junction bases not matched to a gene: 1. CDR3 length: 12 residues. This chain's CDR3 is CASSSSGVEQFF. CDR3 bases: TGTGCCAGCAGCTCTAGCGGGGTTGAGCAGTTCTTC.

The CDR3 spells CASSLRQNSPLHF. As DNA, the CDR3 is TGTGCCAGCAGTCTTAGACAGAATTCACCCCTCCACTTT. V and J are TRBV6-5 and TRBJ1-6, with a tentative D call TRBD1 (5 bases). From germline, CDR1 is MNHEY and CDR2 SVGAGI. Deletions cut 5 bases from V and 7 bases from J, with 9 bases between. The CDR3 is 13 residues long.

CDR3 region: CATRRGQLDSPLHF. DNA of the CDR3: TGTGCCACCCGGCGGGGACAGCTGGATTCACCCCTCCACTTT. The chain carries TRBV15 and TRBJ1-6, with 7 bases fitting TRBD1. This CDR3 is 14 amino acids long. J gave up 8 bases and V 8 bases, and 9 bases lay outside the gene matches. Per the germline V gene, CDR1 is LNHNV and CDR2 is YYDKDF (reference sequence).

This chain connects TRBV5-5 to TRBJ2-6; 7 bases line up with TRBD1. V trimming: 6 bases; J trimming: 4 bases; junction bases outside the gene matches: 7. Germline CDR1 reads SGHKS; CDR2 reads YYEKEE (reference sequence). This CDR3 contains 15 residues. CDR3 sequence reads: CASTRQGTGANVLTF. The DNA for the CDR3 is TGTGCCAGCACCAGACAGGGAACAGGGGCCAACGTCCTGACTTTC.

The CDR3 coding sequence is TGCAGCGTTTCTACGCGTCCTGAAGCTTTCTTT. Amino acid sequence: CSVSTRPEAFF. V is TRBV29-1 and J is TRBJ1-1; D unclear. V shed 5 bases and J shed 6 bases, with 10 bases lying between them. This CDR3 spans 11 amino acids. Germline CDR1 and CDR2: SQVTM and ANQGSEA.

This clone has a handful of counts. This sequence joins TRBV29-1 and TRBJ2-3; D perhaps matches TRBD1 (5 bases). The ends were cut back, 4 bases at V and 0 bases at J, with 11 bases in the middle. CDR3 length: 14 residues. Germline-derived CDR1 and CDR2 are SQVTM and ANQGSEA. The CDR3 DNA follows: TGCAGCGTTGGGAAAGGGGTTAGCACAGATACGCAGTATTTT. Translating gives CSVGKGVSTDTQYF.

CDR3: CASSFPRSGEEAKNIQYF. The CDR3 bases are TGTGCCAGCAGCTTTCCGCGCTCGGGGGAGGAGGCCAAAAACATTCAGTACTTC. V usage is TRBV7-2 and J usage is TRBJ2-4, with D tentatively TRBD2 (6 bases). The CDR3 runs 18 residues. Trimming cost V 3 bases and J 1 base, with 19 bases left between them. Germline V gene sequence: CDR1 SGHTA, CDR2 FQGNSA.

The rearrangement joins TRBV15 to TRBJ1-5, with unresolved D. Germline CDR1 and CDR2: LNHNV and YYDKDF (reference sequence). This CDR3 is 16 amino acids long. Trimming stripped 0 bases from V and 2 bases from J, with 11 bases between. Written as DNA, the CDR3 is TGTGCCACCAGCAGAGATCACCCGAGAGGCAATCAGCCCCAGCATTTT. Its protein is CATSRDHPRGNQPQHF.

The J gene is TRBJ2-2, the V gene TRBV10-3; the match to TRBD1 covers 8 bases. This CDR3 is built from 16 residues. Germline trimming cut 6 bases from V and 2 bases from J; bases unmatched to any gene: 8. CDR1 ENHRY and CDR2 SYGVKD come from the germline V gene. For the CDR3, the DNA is TGTGCCATCAGCCTCGCGACAGGGGCAAACACCGGGGAGCTGTTTTTT. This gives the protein CAISLATGANTGELFF.

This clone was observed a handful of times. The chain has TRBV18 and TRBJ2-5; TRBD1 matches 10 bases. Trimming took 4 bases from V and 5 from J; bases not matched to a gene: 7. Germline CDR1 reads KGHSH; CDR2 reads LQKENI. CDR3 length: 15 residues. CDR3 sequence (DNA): TGTGCCAGCTCACGAACCGGGACAGGGGCCGAGACCCAGTACTTC. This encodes CASSRTGTGAETQYF. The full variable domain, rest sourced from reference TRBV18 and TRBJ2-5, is NAGVMQNPRHLVRRRGQEARLRCSPMKGHSHVYWYRQLPEEGLKFMVYLQKENIIDESGMPKERFSAEFPKEGPSILRIQQVVRGDSAAYFCASSRTGTGAETQYFGPGTRLLVL.

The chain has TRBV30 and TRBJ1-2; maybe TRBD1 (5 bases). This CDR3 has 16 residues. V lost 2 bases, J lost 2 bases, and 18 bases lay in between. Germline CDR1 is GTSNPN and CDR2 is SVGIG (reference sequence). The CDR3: CAWSSANRRPNYGYTF. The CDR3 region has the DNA TGTGCCTGGAGTTCAGCAAACAGGAGACCAAACTATGGCTACACCTTC.

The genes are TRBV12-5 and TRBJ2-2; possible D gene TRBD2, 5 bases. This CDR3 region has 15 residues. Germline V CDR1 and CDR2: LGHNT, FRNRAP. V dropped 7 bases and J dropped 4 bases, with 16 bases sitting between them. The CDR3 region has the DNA TGTGCTAGTGTCCTGAGCGGAGCGATCACCGGGGAGCTGTTTTTT. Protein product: CASVLSGAITGELFF. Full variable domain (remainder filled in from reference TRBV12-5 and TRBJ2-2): DARVTQTPRHKVTEMGQEVTMRCQPILGHNTVFWYRQTMMQGLELLAYFRNRAPLDDSGMPKDRFSAEMPDATLATLKIQPSEPRDSAVYFCASVLSGAITGELFFGEGSRLTVL.

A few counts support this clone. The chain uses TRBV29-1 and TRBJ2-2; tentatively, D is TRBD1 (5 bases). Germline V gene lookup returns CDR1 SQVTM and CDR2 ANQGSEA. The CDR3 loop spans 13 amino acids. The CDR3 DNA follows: TGCAGTTTCTCCCTCAGGGTAGGCGGGGAGCTGTTTTTT. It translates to CSFSLRVGGELFF.

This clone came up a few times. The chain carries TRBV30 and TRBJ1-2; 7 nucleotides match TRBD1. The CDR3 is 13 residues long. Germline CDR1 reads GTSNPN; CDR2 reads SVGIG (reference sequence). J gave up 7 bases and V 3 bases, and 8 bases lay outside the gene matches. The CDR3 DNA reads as TGTGCCTGGAGCCCGGACAGGTCCATTGGCTACACCTTC. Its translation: CAWSPDRSIGYTF.

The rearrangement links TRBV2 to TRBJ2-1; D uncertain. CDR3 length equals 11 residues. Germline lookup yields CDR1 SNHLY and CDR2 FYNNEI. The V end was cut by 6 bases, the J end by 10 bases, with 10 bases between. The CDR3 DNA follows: TGTGCCAGCAGCGTGACTTTCGAGCAGTTCTTC. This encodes CASSVTFEQFF. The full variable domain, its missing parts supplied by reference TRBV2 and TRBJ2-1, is EPEVTQTPSHQVTQMGQEVILRCVPISNHLYFYWYRQILGQKVEFLVSFYNNEISEKSEIFDDQFSVERPDGSNFTLKIRSTKLEDSAMYFCASSVTFEQFFGPGTRLTVL.

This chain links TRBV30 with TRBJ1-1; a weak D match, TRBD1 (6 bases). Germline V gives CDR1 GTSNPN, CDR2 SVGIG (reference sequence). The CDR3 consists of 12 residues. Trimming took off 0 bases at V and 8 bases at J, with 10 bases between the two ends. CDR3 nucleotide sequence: TGTGCCTGGAGTGTAAGGACAGTAGAAGCTTTCTTT. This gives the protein CAWSVRTVEAFF.

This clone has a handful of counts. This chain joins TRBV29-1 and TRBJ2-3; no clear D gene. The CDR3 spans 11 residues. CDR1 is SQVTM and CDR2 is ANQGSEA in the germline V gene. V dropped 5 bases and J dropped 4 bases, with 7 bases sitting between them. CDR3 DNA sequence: TGCAGCGTTCTTGCCCCAGATACGCAGTATTTT. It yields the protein CSVLAPDTQYF.

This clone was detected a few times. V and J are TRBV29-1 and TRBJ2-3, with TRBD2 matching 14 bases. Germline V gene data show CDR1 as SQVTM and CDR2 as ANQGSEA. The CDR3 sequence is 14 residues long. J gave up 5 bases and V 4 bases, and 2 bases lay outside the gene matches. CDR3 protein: CSVGLAGGRDTQYF. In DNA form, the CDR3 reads TGCAGCGTTGGACTAGCGGGGGGGCGAGATACGCAGTATTTT.

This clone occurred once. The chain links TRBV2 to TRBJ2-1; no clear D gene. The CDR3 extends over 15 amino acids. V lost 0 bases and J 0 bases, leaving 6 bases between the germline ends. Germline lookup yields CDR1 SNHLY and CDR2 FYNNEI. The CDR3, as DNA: TGTGCCAGCAGTGAAGCGGTGAGCTCCTACAATGAGCAGTTCTTC. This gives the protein CASSEAVSSYNEQFF.

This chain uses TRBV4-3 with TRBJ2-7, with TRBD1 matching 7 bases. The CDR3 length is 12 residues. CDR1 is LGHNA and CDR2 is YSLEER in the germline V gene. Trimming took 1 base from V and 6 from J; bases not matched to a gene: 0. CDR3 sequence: CASSQAGGEQYF. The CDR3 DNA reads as TGCGCCAGCAGCCAAGCAGGGGGCGAGCAGTACTTC.

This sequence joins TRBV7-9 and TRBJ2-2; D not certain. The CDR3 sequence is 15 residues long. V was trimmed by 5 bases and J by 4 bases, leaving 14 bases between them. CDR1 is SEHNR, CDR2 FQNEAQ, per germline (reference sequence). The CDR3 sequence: CASSPSLGRTGELFF. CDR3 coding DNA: TGTGCCAGCAGCCCGTCTCTGGGCCGCACCGGGGAGCTGTTTTTT.

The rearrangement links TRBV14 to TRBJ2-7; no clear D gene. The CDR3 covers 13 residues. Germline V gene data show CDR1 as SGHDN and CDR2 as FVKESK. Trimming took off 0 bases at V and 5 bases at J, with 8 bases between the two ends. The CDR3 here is CASSQDLRDEQYF. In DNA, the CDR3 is TGTGCCAGCAGCCAAGATCTTAGGGACGAGCAGTACTTC.

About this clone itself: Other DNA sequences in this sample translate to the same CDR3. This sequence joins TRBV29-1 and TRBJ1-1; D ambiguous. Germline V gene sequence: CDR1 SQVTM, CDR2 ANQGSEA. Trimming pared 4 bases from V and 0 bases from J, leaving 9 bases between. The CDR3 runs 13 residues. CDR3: CSVVGRMNTEAFF. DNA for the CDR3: TGCAGCGTTGTCGGCAGGATGAACACTGAAGCTTTCTTT.